A single sample is the source of the 9 T cell receptor beta chains below, sequenced in a study of T cell responses to AZD1222 COVID-19 vaccine. The table came from immunoSEQ multiplex PCR; TCRdb's copy has only in-frame clones and leaves some out. In the table there are 75,000 to 100,000 clones, approximately 87% of which are singletons. The sequenced sample was peripheral blood, obtained on day 0 of AZD1222 vaccination. The receptors shown here come from an adult in good health.

The rearrangement joins TRBV19 to TRBJ2-7; TRBD2 matches 8 bases. The ends lost 5 bases at V and 5 bases at J; junction bases unmatched: 11. The CDR3 contains 15 residues. Germline assignment: CDR1 LNHDA and CDR2 SQIVND (reference sequence). The CDR3 loop reads CASSFGGRTLDEQYF. In DNA, the CDR3 is TGTGCCAGTAGTTTCGGCGGGAGGACGCTCGACGAGCAGTACTTC.

V and J are TRBV4-3 and TRBJ2-7; 8 nucleotides agree with TRBD2. J was trimmed by 3 bases and V by 0 bases; bases with no gene match: 10. The CDR3 has 17 amino acids. Germline V gene lookup returns CDR1 LGHNA and CDR2 YSLEER. CDR3 protein: CASSQDVTSVSFYEQYF. CDR3 bases: TGCGCCAGCAGCCAAGATGTGACTAGCGTCAGCTTCTACGAGCAGTACTTC.

The chain combines TRBV6-6 with TRBJ1-2; 10 bases are a match to TRBD1. Losses at the gene ends were 4 bases for V and 4 bases for J; bases not matched to a gene: 3. This CDR3 has 14 amino acids. Germline V gives CDR1 MNHNY, CDR2 SVGAGI (reference sequence). The CDR3 coding sequence is TGTGCCAGCAGTTTCCGGACAGGGGGCTATGGCTACACCTTC. Protein sequence: CASSFRTGGYGYTF.

The chain is built from TRBV7-2 and TRBJ2-6; no reliable D call. The germline V and J ends were trimmed by 2 bases and 8 bases, with 7 bases remaining between them. Per germline, CDR1 SGHTA and CDR2 FQGNSA. The CDR3 is 13 amino acids. The CDR3 DNA follows: TGTGCCAGCAGCTTACAGAAGCCCAACGTCCTGACTTTC. Its translation is CASSLQKPNVLTF.

The genes are TRBV7-2 and TRBJ2-5, with 9 positions matching TRBD2. Germline-derived CDR1 and CDR2 are SGHTA and FQGNSA. Trimming at V came to 1 base and at J to 5 bases, leaving 2 bases not matched to a gene. The CDR3 extends over 14 amino acids. The CDR3 region has the DNA TGTGCCAGCAGCTTAGTCACTAGCGGGGAGACCCAGTACTTC. This translates into CASSLVTSGETQYF.

This rearrangement joins TRBV27 to TRBJ1-5; TRBD1 matches at 9 bases. CDR3 length equals 19 residues. With V trimmed by 0 bases and J by 3 bases, 12 bases remained unmatched. Germline CDR1 MNHEY, CDR2 SMNVEV (reference sequence). The CDR3 spells CASSLSGVEQGALNQPQHF. The CDR3 region has the DNA TGTGCCAGCAGTTTATCGGGAGTCGAACAGGGGGCCCTCAATCAGCCCCAGCATTTT.

This rearrangement joins TRBV4-1 to TRBJ2-7, with D perhaps TRBD1 (6 bases). Germline V gene data show CDR1 as MGHRA and CDR2 as YSYEKL. The germline V and J ends were trimmed by 2 bases and 2 bases, with 10 bases remaining between them. The CDR3 contains 14 residues. The DNA for the CDR3 is TGCGCCAGCAGCCAATTATCAGGGGCCTACGAGCAGTACTTC. It yields the protein CASSQLSGAYEQYF.

This clone has a single count. The chain links TRBV14 to TRBJ2-2; no firm D call. The ends were cut back, 6 bases at V and 0 bases at J, with 17 bases in the middle. The length of the CDR3 is 17 residues. Germline CDR1 SGHDN, CDR2 FVKESK. Here the CDR3 reads CASRPRILFANTGELFF. As DNA, the CDR3 is TGTGCCAGCAGGCCCAGGATTTTATTCGCGAACACCGGGGAGCTGTTTTTT.

This chain joins TRBV12-5 and TRBJ2-1; the D gene is possibly TRBD2 (5 bases). Germline-derived CDR1 and CDR2 are LGHNT and FRNRAP. The CDR3 extends over 16 amino acids. Deletions cut 5 bases from V and 0 bases from J, with 14 bases between. DNA of the CDR3: TGTGCTAGTGGTCCGGGATCATCCAGCTCCTACAATGAGCAGTTCTTC. Translating gives CASGPGSSSSYNEQFF.